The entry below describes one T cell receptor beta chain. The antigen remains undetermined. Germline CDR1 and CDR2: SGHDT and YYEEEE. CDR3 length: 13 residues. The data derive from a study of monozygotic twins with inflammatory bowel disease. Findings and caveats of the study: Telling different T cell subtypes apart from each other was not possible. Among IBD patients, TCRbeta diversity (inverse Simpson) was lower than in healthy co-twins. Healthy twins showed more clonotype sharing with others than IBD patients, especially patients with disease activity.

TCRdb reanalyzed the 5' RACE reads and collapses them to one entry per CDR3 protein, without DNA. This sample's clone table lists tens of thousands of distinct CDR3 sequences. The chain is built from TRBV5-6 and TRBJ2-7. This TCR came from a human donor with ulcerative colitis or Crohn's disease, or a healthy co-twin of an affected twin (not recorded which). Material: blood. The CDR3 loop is CASSGGRSYEQYF.